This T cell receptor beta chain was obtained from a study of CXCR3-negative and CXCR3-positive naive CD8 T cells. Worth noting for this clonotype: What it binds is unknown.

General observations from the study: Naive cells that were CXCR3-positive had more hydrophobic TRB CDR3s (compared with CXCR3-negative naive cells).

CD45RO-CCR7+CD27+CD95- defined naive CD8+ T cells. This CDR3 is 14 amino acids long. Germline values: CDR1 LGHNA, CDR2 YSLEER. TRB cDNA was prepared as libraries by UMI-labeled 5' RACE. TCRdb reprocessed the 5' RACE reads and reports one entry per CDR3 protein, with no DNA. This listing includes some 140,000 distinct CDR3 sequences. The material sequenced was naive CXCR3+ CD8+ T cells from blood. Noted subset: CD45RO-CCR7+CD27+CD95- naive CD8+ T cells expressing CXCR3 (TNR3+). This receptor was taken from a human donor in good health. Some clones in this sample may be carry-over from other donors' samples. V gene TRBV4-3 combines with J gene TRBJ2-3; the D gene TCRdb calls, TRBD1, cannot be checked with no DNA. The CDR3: CASSRTGVLDTQYF.